This T cell receptor (beta chain) stems from a study of blood T cell repertoires in COVID-19. Germline CDR1 is MNHEY and CDR2 is SMNVEV (reference sequence). V was pared by 6 bases and J by 6 bases, with 5 bases between. The CDR3 consists of 11 residues. The repertoire was sequenced with immunoSEQ multiplex PCR; TCRdb's copy has only in-frame clones and lacks some. Altogether over 250,000 clones are present, roughly 90% being singletons, with the ten largest covering about 2.2%. The TCR comes from a woman aged 25 to 39 with COVID-19, enrolled during active disease. The chain couples TRBV27 to TRBJ2-2; D gene ambiguous. The sample was peripheral blood. The CDR3 sequence: CASSLSGELFF. CDR3 nucleotides: TGTGCCAGCAGCCTCTCCGGGGAGCTGTTTTTT.